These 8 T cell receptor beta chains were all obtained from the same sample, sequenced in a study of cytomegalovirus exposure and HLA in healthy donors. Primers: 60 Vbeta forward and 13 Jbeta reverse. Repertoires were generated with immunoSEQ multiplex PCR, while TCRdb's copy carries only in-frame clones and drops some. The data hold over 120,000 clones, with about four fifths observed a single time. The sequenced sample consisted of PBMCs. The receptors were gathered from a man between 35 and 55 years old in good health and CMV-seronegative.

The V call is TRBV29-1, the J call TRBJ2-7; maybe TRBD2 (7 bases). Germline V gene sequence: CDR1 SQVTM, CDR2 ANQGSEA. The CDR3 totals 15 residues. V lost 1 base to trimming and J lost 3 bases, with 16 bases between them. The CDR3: CSVEGGGGPRYEQYF. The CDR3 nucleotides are TGCAGCGTTGAAGGTGGGGGGGGGCCCCGCTACGAGCAGTACTTC.

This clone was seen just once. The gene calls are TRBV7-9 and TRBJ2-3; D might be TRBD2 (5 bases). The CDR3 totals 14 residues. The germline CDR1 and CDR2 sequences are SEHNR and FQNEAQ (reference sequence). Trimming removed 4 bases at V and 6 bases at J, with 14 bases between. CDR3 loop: CASSSDMGGDTQYF. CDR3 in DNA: TGTGCCAGCAGCTCAGACATGGGCGGGGATACGCAGTATTTT.

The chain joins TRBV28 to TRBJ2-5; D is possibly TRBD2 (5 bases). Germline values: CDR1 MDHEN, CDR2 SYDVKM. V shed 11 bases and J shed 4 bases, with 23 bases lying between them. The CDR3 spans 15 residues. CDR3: CAGRGRGAPVETQYF. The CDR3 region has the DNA TGTGCCGGACGGGGTCGAGGCGCCCCGGTAGAGACCCAGTACTTC.

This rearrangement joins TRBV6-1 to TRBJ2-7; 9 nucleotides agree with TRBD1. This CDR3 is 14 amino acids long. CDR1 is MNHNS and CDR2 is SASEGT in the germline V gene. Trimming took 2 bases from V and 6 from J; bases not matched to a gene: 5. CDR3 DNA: TGTGCCAGCAGTGAATATGGGACAGGGTCCGAGCAGTACTTC. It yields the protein CASSEYGTGSEQYF.

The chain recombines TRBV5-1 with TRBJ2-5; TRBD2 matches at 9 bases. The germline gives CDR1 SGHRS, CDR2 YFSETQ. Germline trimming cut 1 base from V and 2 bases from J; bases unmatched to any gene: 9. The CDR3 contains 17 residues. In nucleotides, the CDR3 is TGCGCCAGCAGCTTGTCGGGTAGCGGGGGAGGGCAAGAGACCCAGTACTTC. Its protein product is CASSLSGSGGGQETQYF.

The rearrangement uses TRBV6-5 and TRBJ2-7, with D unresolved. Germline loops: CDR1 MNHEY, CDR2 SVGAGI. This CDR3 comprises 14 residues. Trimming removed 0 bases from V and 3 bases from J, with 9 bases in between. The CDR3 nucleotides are TGTGCCAGCAGTTACTCTAGTCAGGTCTACGAGCAGTACTTC. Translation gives CASSYSSQVYEQYF.

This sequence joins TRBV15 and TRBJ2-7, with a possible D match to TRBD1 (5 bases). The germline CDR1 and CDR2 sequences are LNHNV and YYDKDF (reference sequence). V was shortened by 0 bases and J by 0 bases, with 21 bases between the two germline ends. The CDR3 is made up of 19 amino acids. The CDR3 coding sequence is TGTGCCACCAGCAGAGATCTAGGGGCCTCCTTCCCTGCCTCCTACGAGCAGTACTTC. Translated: CATSRDLGASFPASYEQYF.

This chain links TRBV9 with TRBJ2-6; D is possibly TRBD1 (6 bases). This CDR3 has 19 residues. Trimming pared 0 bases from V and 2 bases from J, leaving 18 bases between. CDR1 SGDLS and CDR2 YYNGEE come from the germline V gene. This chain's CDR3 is CASSVVAGAGLPGANVLTF. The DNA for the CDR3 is TGTGCCAGCAGCGTAGTGGCAGGGGCTGGACTCCCTGGGGCCAACGTCCTGACTTTC.